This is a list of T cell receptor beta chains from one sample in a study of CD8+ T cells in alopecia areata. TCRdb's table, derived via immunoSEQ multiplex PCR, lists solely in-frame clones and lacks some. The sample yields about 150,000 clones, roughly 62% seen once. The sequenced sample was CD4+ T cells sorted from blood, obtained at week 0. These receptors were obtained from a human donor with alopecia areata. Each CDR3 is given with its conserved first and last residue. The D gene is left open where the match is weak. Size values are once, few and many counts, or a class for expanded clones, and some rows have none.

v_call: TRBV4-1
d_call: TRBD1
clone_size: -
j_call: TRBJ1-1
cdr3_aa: CASSQVLTGAMNTEAFF
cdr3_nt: TGCGCCAGCAGCCAAGTCTTGACAGGGGCGATGAACACTGAAGCTTTCTTT

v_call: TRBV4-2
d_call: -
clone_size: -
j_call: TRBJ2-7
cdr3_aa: CASSLTGESSYEQYF
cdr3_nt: TGTGCCAGCAGCCTTACCGGGGAGAGCTCCTACGAGCAGTACTTC

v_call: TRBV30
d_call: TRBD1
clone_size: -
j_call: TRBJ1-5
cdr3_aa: CAWSLGQNQPQHF
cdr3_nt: TGTGCCTGGAGCCTGGGACAGAATCAGCCCCAGCATTTT

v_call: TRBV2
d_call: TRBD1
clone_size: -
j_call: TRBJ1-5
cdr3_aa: CASSGDRAQPQHF
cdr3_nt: TGTGCCAGCAGCGGGGACAGGGCACAGCCCCAGCATTTT

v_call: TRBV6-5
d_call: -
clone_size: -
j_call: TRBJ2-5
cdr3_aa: CASTPRGSGETQYF
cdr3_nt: TGTGCCAGCACCCCAAGGGGAAGCGGAGAGACCCAGTACTTC

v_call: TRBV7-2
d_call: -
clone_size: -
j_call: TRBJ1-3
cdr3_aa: CASSHRGAGNTIYF
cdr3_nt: TGTGCCAGCAGCCATCGCGGGGCTGGAAACACCATATATTTT

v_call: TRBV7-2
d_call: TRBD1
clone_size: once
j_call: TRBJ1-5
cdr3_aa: CASRLTGGSNQPQHF
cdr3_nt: TGTGCCAGCAGGCTGACAGGGGGGAGCAATCAGCCCCAGCATTTT

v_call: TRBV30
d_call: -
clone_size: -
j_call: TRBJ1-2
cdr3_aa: CGLRGGYGYTF
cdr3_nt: TGTGGCCTCAGGGGAGGCTATGGCTACACCTTC

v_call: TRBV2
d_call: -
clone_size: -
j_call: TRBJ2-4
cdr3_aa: CASSQVAKNIQYF
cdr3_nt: TGTGCCAGTTCTCAGGTAGCCAAAAACATTCAGTACTTC

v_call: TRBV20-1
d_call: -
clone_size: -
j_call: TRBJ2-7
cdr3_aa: CSVTQGNEQYF
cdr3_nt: TGCAGCGTGACCCAGGGAAACGAGCAGTACTTC

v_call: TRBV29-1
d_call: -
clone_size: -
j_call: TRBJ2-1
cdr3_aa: CSVRDGSSYNEQFF
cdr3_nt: TGCAGCGTTCGGGATGGGAGCTCCTACAATGAGCAGTTCTTC

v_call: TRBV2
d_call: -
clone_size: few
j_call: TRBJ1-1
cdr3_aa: CASSDDTLNTEAFF
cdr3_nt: TGTGCCAGCAGCGACGACACGCTGAACACTGAAGCTTTCTTT

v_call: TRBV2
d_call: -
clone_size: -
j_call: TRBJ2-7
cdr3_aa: CASKADSYEQYF
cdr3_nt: TGTGCCAGCAAGGCAGATTCCTACGAGCAGTACTTC

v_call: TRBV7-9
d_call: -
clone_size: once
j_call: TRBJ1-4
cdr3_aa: CASSIRGYEKLFF
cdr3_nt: TGTGCCAGCAGTATTAGAGGTTATGAAAAACTGTTTTTT

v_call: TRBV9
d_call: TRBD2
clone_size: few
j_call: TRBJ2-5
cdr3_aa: CASSVDGSGGPWAQYF
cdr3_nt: TGTGCCAGCAGCGTAGACGGTAGCGGGGGTCCGTGGGCCCAGTACTTC

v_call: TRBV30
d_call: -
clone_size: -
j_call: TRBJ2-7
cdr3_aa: CAWSVVPHSEQYF
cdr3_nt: TGTGCCTGGAGTGTCGTACCGCACTCGGAGCAGTACTTC

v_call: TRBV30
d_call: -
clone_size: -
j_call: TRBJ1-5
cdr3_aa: CAWSVMGNSNQPQHF
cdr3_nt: TGTGCCTGGAGTGTAATGGGCAATAGCAATCAGCCCCAGCATTTT

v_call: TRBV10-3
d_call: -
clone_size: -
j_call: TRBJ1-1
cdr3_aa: CAIKGEMNTEAFF
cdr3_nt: TGTGCCATCAAGGGGGAAATGAACACTGAAGCTTTCTTT

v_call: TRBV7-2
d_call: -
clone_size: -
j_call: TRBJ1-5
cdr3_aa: CASSANIGQPQHF
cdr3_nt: TGTGCCAGCAGCGCCAACATTGGACAGCCCCAGCATTTT

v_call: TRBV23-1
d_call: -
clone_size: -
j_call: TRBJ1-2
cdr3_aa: CASSHIPGLPRDYGYTF
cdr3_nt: TGCGCCAGCAGTCATATACCGGGACTTCCTCGAGACTATGGCTACACCTTC

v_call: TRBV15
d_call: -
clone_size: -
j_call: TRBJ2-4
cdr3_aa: CATSREVRTLNIQYF
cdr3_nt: TGTGCCACCAGCAGAGAGGTTCGGACCCTCAACATTCAGTACTTC

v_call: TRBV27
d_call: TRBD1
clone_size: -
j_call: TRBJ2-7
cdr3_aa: CANHLNRGGVQYF
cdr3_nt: TGTGCCAACCACCTAAACAGGGGTGGAGTGCAGTACTTC

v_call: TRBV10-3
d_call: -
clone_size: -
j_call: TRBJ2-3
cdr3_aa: CATNEQSTDTQYF
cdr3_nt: TGTGCCACGAATGAACAGAGCACAGATACGCAGTATTTT

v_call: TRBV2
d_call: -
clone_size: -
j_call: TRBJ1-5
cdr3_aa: CASSERRAQHF
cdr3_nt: TGTGCCAGCAGTGAACGTCGCGCCCAGCATTTT

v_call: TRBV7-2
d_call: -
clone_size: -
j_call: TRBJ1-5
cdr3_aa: CASSLQGSGNQPQHF
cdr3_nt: TGTGCCAGCAGCCTGCAGGGAAGCGGCAATCAGCCCCAGCATTTT

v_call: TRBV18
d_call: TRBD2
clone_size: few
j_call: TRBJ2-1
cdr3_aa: CASRGGASGHNEQFF
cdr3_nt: TGTGCCAGTCGCGGGGGGGCGTCCGGCCACAATGAGCAGTTCTTC

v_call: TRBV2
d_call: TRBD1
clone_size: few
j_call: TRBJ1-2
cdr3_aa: CASSEGDRRITF
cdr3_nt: TGTGCCAGCAGTGAAGGGGACAGGAGGATCACCTTC

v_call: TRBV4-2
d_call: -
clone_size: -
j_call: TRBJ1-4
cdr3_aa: CASSQETLGGRFEKLFF
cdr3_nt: TGTGCCAGCAGCCAAGAGACATTAGGAGGGCGCTTTGAAAAACTGTTTTTT

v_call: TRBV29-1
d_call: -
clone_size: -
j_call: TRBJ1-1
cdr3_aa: CSVGQVNTEAFF
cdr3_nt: TGCAGCGTTGGACAGGTGAACACTGAAGCTTTCTTT

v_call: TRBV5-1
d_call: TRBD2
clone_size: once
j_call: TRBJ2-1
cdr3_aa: CASSLGWGGGSYNEQFF
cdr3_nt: TGCGCCAGCAGCTTGGGTTGGGGCGGGGGCTCCTACAATGAGCAGTTCTTC

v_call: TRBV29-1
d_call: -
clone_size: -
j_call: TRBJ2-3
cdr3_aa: CSVAQTTDTQYF
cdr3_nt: TGCAGCGTTGCCCAGACCACAGATACGCAGTATTTT

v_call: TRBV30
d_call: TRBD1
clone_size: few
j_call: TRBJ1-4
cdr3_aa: CAWGDRGEKLFF
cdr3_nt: TGTGCCTGGGGGGACAGGGGTGAAAAACTGTTTTTT

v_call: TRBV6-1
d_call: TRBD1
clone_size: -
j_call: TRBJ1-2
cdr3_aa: CASSDGTGPLLSYGYTF
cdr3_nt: TGTGCCAGCAGTGACGGGACAGGGCCGCTCCTTTCGTATGGCTACACCTTC

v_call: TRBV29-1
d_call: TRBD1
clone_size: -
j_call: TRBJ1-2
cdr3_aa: CSVGRGTGDSGGYTF
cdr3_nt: TGCAGCGTTGGCCGCGGGACAGGGGATAGTGGTGGCTACACCTTC

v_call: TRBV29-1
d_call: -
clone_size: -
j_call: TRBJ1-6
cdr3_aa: CSVEEFYNSPLHF
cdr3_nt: TGCAGCGTTGAAGAATTCTATAATTCACCCCTCCACTTT

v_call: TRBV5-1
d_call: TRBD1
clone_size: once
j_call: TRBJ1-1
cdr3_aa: CASTPGTGNTEAFF
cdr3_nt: TGCGCCAGCACCCCCGGGACAGGGAACACTGAAGCTTTCTTT

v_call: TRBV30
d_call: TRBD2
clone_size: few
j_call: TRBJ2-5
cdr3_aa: CAWGPGGHDETQYF
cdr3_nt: TGTGCCTGGGGGCCGGGAGGGCATGACGAGACCCAGTACTTC

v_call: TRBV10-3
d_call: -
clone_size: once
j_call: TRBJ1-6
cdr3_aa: CAISDQGSSYNSPLHF
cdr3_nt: TGTGCCATCAGTGACCAGGGCAGCTCCTATAATTCACCCCTCCACTTT

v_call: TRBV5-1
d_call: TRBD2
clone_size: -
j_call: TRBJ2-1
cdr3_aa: CASSLAAGGFYNEQFF
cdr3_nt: TGCGCCAGCAGCTTGGCGGCGGGGGGCTTTTACAATGAGCAGTTCTTC

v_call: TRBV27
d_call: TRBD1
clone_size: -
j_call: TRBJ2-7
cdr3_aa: CASSSSGTGGEQYF
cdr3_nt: TGTGCCAGCAGTTCTTCCGGGACAGGGGGCGAGCAGTACTTC

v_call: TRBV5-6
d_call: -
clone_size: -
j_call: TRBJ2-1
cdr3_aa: CASSLSGPRYNEQFF
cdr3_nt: TGTGCCAGCAGCTTGTCGGGGCCCCGCTACAATGAGCAGTTCTTC

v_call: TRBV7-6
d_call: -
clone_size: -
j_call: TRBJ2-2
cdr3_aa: CATISLGRETGELFF
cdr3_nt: TGTGCCACCATTTCCCTCGGACGGGAAACCGGGGAGCTGTTTTTT

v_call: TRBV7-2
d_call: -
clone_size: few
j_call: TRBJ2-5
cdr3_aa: CASSFRPGWDRTQYF
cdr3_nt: TGTGCCAGCAGCTTCCGACCGGGGTGGGACCGGACCCAGTACTTC

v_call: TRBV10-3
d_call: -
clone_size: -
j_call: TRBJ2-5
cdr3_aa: CALVGIRQETQYF
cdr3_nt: TGTGCCCTCGTTGGGATCCGACAAGAGACCCAGTACTTC

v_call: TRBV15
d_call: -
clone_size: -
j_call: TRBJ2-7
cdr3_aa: CATSNTYEQYF
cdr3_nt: TGTGCCACCAGCAACACCTACGAGCAGTACTTC

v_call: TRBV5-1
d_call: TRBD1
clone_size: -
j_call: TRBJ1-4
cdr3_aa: CASSLLGTGNEKLFF
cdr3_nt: TGCGCCAGCAGCCTTCTCGGGACAGGGAATGAAAAACTGTTTTTT

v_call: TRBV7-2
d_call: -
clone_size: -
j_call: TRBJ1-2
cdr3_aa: CASSRGQHYGYTF
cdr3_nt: TGTGCCAGCAGCCGAGGACAGCACTATGGCTACACCTTC

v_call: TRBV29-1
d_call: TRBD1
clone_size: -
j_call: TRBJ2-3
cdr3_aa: CSVSTGGYTDTQYF
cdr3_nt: TGCAGCGTTTCCACAGGGGGATACACAGATACGCAGTATTTT

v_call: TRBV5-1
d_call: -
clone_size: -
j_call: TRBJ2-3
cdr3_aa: CASSDTSAGDTQYF
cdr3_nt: TGCGCCAGCAGCGATACTAGTGCAGGGGATACGCAGTATTTT

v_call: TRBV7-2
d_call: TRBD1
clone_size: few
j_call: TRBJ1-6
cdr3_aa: CASSLSSTGRNSPLHF
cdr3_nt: TGTGCCAGCAGCCTTTCTTCGACAGGGAGGAATTCACCCCTCCACTTT

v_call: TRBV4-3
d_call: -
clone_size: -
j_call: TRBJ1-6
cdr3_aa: CASSQDRGGFSPLHF
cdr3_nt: TGCGCCAGCAGCCAAGATCGGGGCGGTTTCTCACCCCTCCACTTT

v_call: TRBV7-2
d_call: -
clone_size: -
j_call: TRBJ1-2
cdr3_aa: CASSRDQGGYTF
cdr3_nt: TGTGCCAGCAGCCGAGACCAGGGAGGCTACACCTTC

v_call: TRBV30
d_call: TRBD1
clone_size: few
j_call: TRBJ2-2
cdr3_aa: CAWNRQGLNTGELFF
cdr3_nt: TGTGCCTGGAATCGACAGGGTTTGAACACCGGGGAGCTGTTTTTT